The present entry profiles one T cell receptor (beta chain) with its context. This sample is drawn from a study of regulatory T cells in long-lasting Graves disease. Study-level background: The antithyroid drugs taken by newly diagnosed Graves' patients had been used for under 3 months.

Arm-PCR with iRepertoire HTBI primers amplified the CDR3 regions for these TCR beta libraries. From the multiplex PCR reads, TCRdb called clonotypes with MiXCR, one entry per CDR3 protein. Of around 420,000 distinct CDR3 sequences listed, about 15% were seen once; the top ten hold over 7%. The CDR3 loop spans 15 amino acids. Germline V CDR1 and CDR2: MGHRA, YSYEKL. After removal of 4 bases from V and 4 bases from J, the junction contained 8 bases not matched to a gene. Stated time point: newly diagnosed GD, antithyroid drugs for less than 3 months. Following extraction of RNA from PBMCs, that RNA was used to make the TCR library. A further study also used this sample, focusing on T cells in Graves' hyperthyroidism and ophthalmopathy. That report adds: The study defined stable Graves' hyperthyroidism as no ophthalmopathy progression within 18 months. The study left out patients who had uncontrolled infection, other autoimmune disease, pregnancy or lactation. During a first-round RT-PCR of the TCR CDR3, the HTBI primer set was used.

The sequences come from peripheral blood mononuclear cells (PBMCs), collected at new diagnosis, from a patient treated with antithyroid drugs. The source is a woman aged 40 to 50 with Graves disease. This chain uses TRBV4-1 with TRBJ1-2; 8 positions agree with TRBD1. Here the CDR3 DNA reads TGCGCCAGCAGCCTTGGACAGGGATCGATCTATGGCTACACCTTC. Protein product: CASSLGQGSIYGYTF.